This TCR beta chain originates from a study of OX40 agonist ivuxolimab in advanced cancers. On the study more broadly: Enrolled patients in dose escalation had cancers that were hepatocellular carcinoma, melanoma, renal cell or head and neck cancer. Previous treatment with anti-PD-1, anti-PD-L1 or anti-CTLA-4 therapy was allowed; 40% had received some.

About this clone itself: The antigen remains unidentified.

Blood specimens came from baseline, cycle 4 day 1, and cycle 7 day 1. Notes on the study in general: Also present in some nonresponders was a low level of normalized T-cell clonal expansion.

CDR1 and CDR2 (germline): DFQATT, SNEGSKA (reference sequence). V was trimmed by 6 bases and J by 5 bases, leaving 10 bases between them. There are 11 residues in the CDR3. TCRdb keeps only in-frame clones here, not all; method: immunoSEQ multiplex PCR. The table records some 62,000 clones, about 90% of them present only once. The sequence was obtained from an adult with an advanced solid tumor such as melanoma, head and neck, liver or kidney cancer. The sequencing used CD4+ or CD8+ T cells sorted from blood, collected in a trial of the OX40 agonist ivuxolimab. The rearrangement uses TRBV20-1 and TRBJ1-1, with no clear D. CDR3 DNA: TGCAGTGCGGGTAAGGGAACTGAAGCTTTCTTT. Translated: CSAGKGTEAFF.